The 2 T cell receptor beta chains listed next were all sequenced from one sample in a study of Graves' ophthalmopathy and Graves' hyperthyroidism. Amplification targeted the TCR beta CDR3 regions, with RNA transcripts as the source material. Second-round multiplex PCR came after a first-round RT-PCR that employed HTBI primers. Each CDR3 protein gets one entry after TCRdb re-called the multiplex PCR reads with MiXCR. In the table there are 200,000 to 250,000 distinct CDR3 sequences, approximately 42% of which are singletons. Specimen: peripheral blood. The receptors originated from an adult man with Graves' ophthalmopathy.

The chain combines TRBV3-1 with TRBJ2-7, with D perhaps matching TRBD1 or TRBD2 (5 bases each). Germline V gene lookup returns CDR1 LGHDT and CDR2 YNNKEL (reference sequence). V was shortened by 0 bases and J by 0 bases, with 12 bases between the two germline ends. CDR3 size: 16 residues. The CDR3 nucleotides read TGTGCCAGCAGCCAAGATACTAGGACATACTCCTACGAGCAGTACTTC. Translating it yields CASSQDTRTYSYEQYF.

The table lists this clonotype with many counts. J is TRBJ2-5 and V is TRBV24-1; D possibly corresponds to TRBD2 (6 bases). Germline assignment: CDR1 KGHDR and CDR2 SFDVKD. CDR3 size: 14 residues. The ends were cut back, 5 bases at V and 5 bases at J, with 14 bases in the middle. The CDR3 nucleotides are TGTGCCACCAGTGTTGGAGGGAGGTGGGAGACCCAGTACTTC. Protein sequence: CATSVGGRWETQYF.